The TCR beta chain under discussion was sequenced for a study of blood T cell repertoires in COVID-19. Across the study: The origin of the acute and convalescent COVID-19 samples was the United States, Italy and Spain.

Authors' data handling: Estimated nucleated cell counts came from reference gene primer amplification. Clones were sequenced by immunoSEQ multiplex PCR, and TCRdb holds only the in-frame ones, with some missing. From that table come the V and J calls and clone size; the DNA was used to work out D and trimming. The data show roughly 440,000 clones, with 88% seen just once and approximately 12% held by the top ten. V lost 4 bases, J lost 6 bases, and 13 bases lay in between. Germline V CDR1 and CDR2: MNHNY, SVGAGI (reference sequence). The CDR3 extends over 15 amino acids. The chain recombines TRBV6-6 with TRBJ1-6, with D maybe TRBD1 (5 bases). The sequence was collected from a woman between 45 and 60 years old with COVID-19, enrolled during active disease. Sequencing input: peripheral blood. The DNA for the CDR3 is TGTGCCAGCAGTTTCACCAGGGAGGGTAATTCACCCCTCCACTTT. Translation: CASSFTREGNSPLHF.